The 22 T cell receptor beta chains reported below all come from one sample, sequenced in a study of T-cell reconstitution after alpha-beta-depleted transplantation in children. Unique molecular identifiers tagged the TCRbeta library. TCRdb used MiXCR to reprocess the PCR reads, holding one entry per CDR3 protein. The sample shows hundreds of thousands of distinct CDR3 sequences, nearly 10% of them seen only once. The sample in question was PBMCs from the stem cell graft donor, obtained from the stem cell graft. The origin of the receptors is a human donor who donated a stem cell graft to a child with SCID.

This chain links TRBV7-8 with TRBJ2-1; 10 bases agree with TRBD1. The CDR3 covers 17 residues. The germline gives CDR1 SGHVS, CDR2 FQNEAQ. After removal of 5 bases from V and 7 bases from J, the junction contained 14 bases not matched to a gene. CDR3 sequence: CASSPRWDRGDGNEQFF. As DNA, the CDR3 is TGTGCCAGCAGCCCTCGGTGGGACAGGGGCGATGGGAATGAGCAGTTCTTC.

This clonotype was counted ten times or more. This chain joins TRBV20-1 and TRBJ2-7; the D gene is possibly TRBD1 (6 bases). The V and J ends lost 4 bases and 3 bases respectively, with 13 bases between them. CDR1 and CDR2 (germline): DFQATT, SNEGSKA (reference sequence). The CDR3 has 13 amino acids. The CDR3 DNA reads TGCAGTGCTACCCGGGACAAGATCTACGAGCAGTACTTC. The encoded protein is CSATRDKIYEQYF.

In this sample, this clonotype turned up many times. V is TRBV28 and J is TRBJ2-7, with D possibly being TRBD2 (5 bases). V dropped 2 bases and J dropped 6 bases, with 14 bases sitting between them. The CDR3 loop spans 14 amino acids. CDR1 and CDR2 from the germline V gene are MDHEN and SYDVKM. CDR3 bases: TGTGCCAGCAGTTTAAGATCGGGATCAGTCGAGCAGTACTTC. The encoded protein is CASSLRSGSVEQYF.

This chain joins TRBV18 and TRBJ2-7; the D gene is possibly TRBD2 (5 bases). The germline V gene encodes CDR1 KGHSH and CDR2 LQKENI. The V end lost 3 bases, the J end lost 0 bases, and 12 bases lay between the germline ends. The CDR3 consists of 15 residues. CDR3 nucleotide sequence: TGTGCCAGCTCACCTGGCCCGGGGAACTCCTACGAGCAGTACTTC. It yields the protein CASSPGPGNSYEQYF.

The rearrangement links TRBV19 to TRBJ2-5; maybe TRBD1 (6 bases). Trimming cost V 6 bases and J 4 bases, with 18 bases left between them. Per germline, CDR1 LNHDA and CDR2 SQIVND (reference sequence). The CDR3 consists of 15 residues. The CDR3 DNA follows: TGTGCCAGTAGGGCGCCGGGACACCGCGGAGAGACCCAGTACTTC. Protein sequence: CASRAPGHRGETQYF.

A few counts support this clonotype. The genes are TRBV29-1 and TRBJ2-3; 7 bases line up with TRBD2. Germline-derived CDR1 and CDR2 are SQVTM and ANQGSEA. This CDR3 has 12 amino acids. Trimming removed 5 bases from V and 9 bases from J; junction bases left unmatched: 8. CDR3 in DNA: TGCAGCGTTCGGAGGGAGGGGAAGACGCAGTATTTT. Protein: CSVRREGKTQYF.

This clonotype was recorded a few times. The V gene is TRBV10-2, the J gene TRBJ2-2; D is perhaps TRBD1 or TRBD2 (6 bases each). Germline V lookup: CDR1 WSHSY, CDR2 SAAADI. The ends were cut back, 6 bases at V and 5 bases at J, with 10 bases in the middle. CDR3 size: 13 residues. CDR3 DNA: TGCGCCAGCAGACAGGGAGGTACCGGGGAGCTGTTTTTT. This codes for CASRQGGTGELFF.

The V and J genes are TRBV6-1 and TRBJ1-2; possibly TRBD1 for D (5 bases). V was pared by 4 bases and J by 1 base, with 7 bases between. From germline, CDR1 is MNHNS and CDR2 SASEGT. The CDR3 covers 13 residues. CDR3 nucleotide sequence: TGTGCCAGCAGTGGACAGCTTAACTATGGCTACACCTTC. Translating it yields CASSGQLNYGYTF.

A few counts support this clonotype. V and J are TRBV12-3 or TRBV12-4 and TRBJ1-1; TRBD1 is a possible D gene (5 bases). The ends were cut back, 4 bases at V and 2 bases at J, with 11 bases in the middle. The CDR3 sequence is 14 residues long. CDR3 amino acids: CASSSTGFNTEAFF. The CDR3 coding sequence is TGTGCCAGCAGTTCCACAGGCTTCAACACTGAAGCTTTCTTT.

A few counts support this clonotype. The rearrangement uses TRBV4-1 and TRBJ2-1, with 11 bases fitting TRBD1. CDR1 and CDR2 from the germline V gene are MGHRA and YSYEKL. The CDR3 spans 14 residues. V was pared by 3 bases and J by 9 bases, with 4 bases of the junction left unmatched. The CDR3 here is CASSHGQGAIEQFF. CDR3 in DNA: TGCGCCAGCAGCCATGGACAGGGGGCGATTGAGCAGTTCTTC.

The sample holds a few counts of this clonotype. The rearrangement uses TRBV6-1 and TRBJ2-7; possibly TRBD1 or TRBD2 for D (5 bases each). The CDR3 covers 14 residues. Trimming took off 2 bases at V and 4 bases at J, with 12 bases between the two ends. The V gene's germline CDR1 is MNHNS and CDR2 SASEGT. CDR3 sequence: CASSESRDGYEQYF. The CDR3 DNA sequence: TGTGCCAGCAGTGAATCCAGGGACGGGTACGAGCAGTACTTC.

This clonotype was counted at least ten times. The chain couples TRBV5-1 to TRBJ2-2, with 7 bases fitting TRBD1. Germline V gene lookup returns CDR1 SGHRS and CDR2 YFSETQ. V shed 4 bases and J 7 bases; nucleotides not matched to a gene: 10. This CDR3 has 15 amino acids. Here the CDR3 DNA reads TGCGCCAGCAGCGGGCGGACAGGCTCGGACGGGGAGCTGTTTTTT. Translated: CASSGRTGSDGELFF.

The chain joins TRBV6-5 to TRBJ2-5, with D possibly being TRBD1 (5 bases). Germline CDR1 and CDR2: MNHEY and SVGAGI. V lost 0 bases and J lost 2, with 16 bases in between. The CDR3 contains 17 residues. As DNA, the CDR3 is TGTGCCAGCAGTTACTCTTGGGCAGGGTCGGGTCAAGAGACCCAGTACTTC. This gives the protein CASSYSWAGSGQETQYF.

The rearrangement links TRBV5-1 to TRBJ2-5, with D possibly being TRBD2 (5 bases). Trimming stripped 7 bases from V and 3 bases from J, with 16 bases between. The CDR3 spans 14 residues. Germline V gene data show CDR1 as SGHRS and CDR2 as YFSETQ. CDR3 DNA: TGCGCCAGCCGCCTGGAGGTTTCGGAAGAGACCCAGTACTTC. It is translated as CASRLEVSEETQYF.

This clonotype was observed a handful of times. V gene TRBV12-3 or TRBV12-4 combines with J gene TRBJ1-1; 8 positions agree with TRBD1. The CDR3 runs 15 residues. The J segment lost 5 bases and the V segment lost 5 bases, leaving 10 bases of the junction unmatched. In DNA form, the CDR3 reads TGTGCCAGCAGTGGACAGGGATTTTTGCGGACTGAAGCTTTCTTT. It yields the protein CASSGQGFLRTEAFF.

This clonotype was detected ten times or more. The gene calls are TRBV7-9 and TRBJ2-1, with 12 bases identical to TRBD2. CDR3 length: 17 amino acids. Germline values: CDR1 SEHNR, CDR2 FQNEAQ (reference sequence). V dropped 3 bases and J dropped 6; count of bases not matched to a gene: 9. The CDR3 protein is CASSLRASGGAVNEQFF. DNA of the CDR3: TGTGCCAGCAGCTTGAGGGCTAGCGGGGGGGCGGTCAATGAGCAGTTCTTC.

As regards this clonotype: A clone one base away is much larger, so this may be a read error. V is TRBV10-3 and J is TRBJ2-2; D possibly corresponds to TRBD2 (7 bases). The CDR3 consists of 14 residues. Germline values: CDR1 ENHRY, CDR2 SYGVKD. The CDR3 DNA is TGTGCCAGCAAAGGGGGGGCGAACACCGGGGAGCTGGTTTTT. This gives the protein CASKGGANTGELVF.

The chain joins TRBV12-3 or TRBV12-4 to TRBJ2-1; 10 bases agree with TRBD1. V gave up 5 bases and J gave up 2 bases; unmatched junction bases: 6. This CDR3 comprises 16 residues. This CDR3 is CASSGTGTGAYNEQFF. CDR3 coding DNA: TGTGCCAGCAGTGGCACCGGGACAGGGGCCTACAATGAGCAGTTCTTC.

This clonotype was detected many times. The junction departs from the called germline gene at one end, perhaps through a read error. The chain links TRBV7-7 to TRBJ2-3; TRBD2 matches 8 bases. The CDR3 is made up of 15 amino acids. Germline assignment: CDR1 SSHAT and CDR2 FNYEAQ (reference sequence). CDR3 DNA: TGTGCTAGCAGCTTTGGACTAGCTAACACAGATACGCAGTATTTT. Translation gives CASSFGLANTDTQYF.

This clonotype turned up a few times. The J gene is TRBJ2-7, the V gene TRBV7-9, with no clear D. This CDR3 comprises 13 residues. V was clipped by 5 bases and J by 0 bases, with 8 bases between them. Germline CDR1 and CDR2: SEHNR and FQNEAQ (reference sequence). CDR3 bases: TGTGCCAGCAGCCCTACCCTCTCCTACGAGCAGTACTTC. It codes for CASSPTLSYEQYF. Based on the CDR3 plus reference TRBV7-9 and TRBJ2-7, the full variable domain is DTGVSQNPRHKITKRGQNVTFRCDPISEHNRLYWYRQTLGQGPEFLTYFQNEAQLEKSRLLSDRFSAERPKGSFSTLEIQRTEQGDSAMYLCASSPTLSYEQYFGPGTRLTVT.

The chain employs TRBV12-3 or TRBV12-4 and TRBJ2-2; TRBD1 matches at 7 bases. The trim removed 3 bases at V and 2 bases at J, leaving 6 bases unmatched. The CDR3 runs to 16 residues. CDR3 in amino acids: CASSFRGGLNTGELFF. The CDR3 nucleotides are TGTGCCAGCAGTTTTAGAGGGGGCTTAAACACCGGGGAGCTGTTTTTT.

A few counts support this clonotype. The V call is TRBV7-9, the J call TRBJ2-5; D is uncertain. V was cut by 5 bases and J by 7 bases, with 11 bases left in between. Germline loops: CDR1 SEHNR, CDR2 FQNEAQ (reference sequence). The CDR3 runs 12 residues. Here the CDR3 DNA reads TGTGCCAGCAGCATCCCGTTGGGGACCCAGTACTTC. Translation: CASSIPLGTQYF.